This TCR beta chain was obtained from a study of neoadjuvant anti-PD-1 for oral cavity cancer. Study-wide findings and caveats: With a few patients per group, TCR findings need larger cohorts. Non-responders to neoadjuvant nivolumab had significantly more clonal PBMC T cells than responders.

CDR1 SGHAT and CDR2 FQNNGV come from the germline V gene. The length of the CDR3 is 13 residues. The junction had 2 bases not matched to a gene; V was cut back by 4 bases and J by 5 bases. Details on this clone: Its antigen is unidentified.

The method was immunoSEQ multiplex PCR; TCRdb's version includes in-frame clones alone and lacks a portion of them. This sample has roughly 60,000 clones, with 70% to 85% found just once. The source of this sequence is a person between 35 and 79 years old with oral cavity squamous cell carcinoma. The rearrangement links TRBV11-2 to TRBJ2-1, with TRBD2 identical over 7 bases. This sample comprised PBMCs, obtained before nivolumab (anti-PD-1) treatment. CDR3 nucleotide sequence: TGTGCCAGCAGCTGGACTAGGAACAATGAGCAGTTCTTC. Encoded protein: CASSWTRNNEQFF.